This record looks at one T cell receptor beta chain sequence and its context. Its antigen remains unknown. Libraries for TCR beta were made by quantitative 5'-RACE with molecular barcodes. TCRdb processed the 5' RACE reads anew with MiXCR; each CDR3 protein has one entry. The data show roughly 440,000 distinct CDR3 sequences, about a sixth seen once. The data are from a study of CD8 T cells in ankylosing spondylitis. Points from the study as a whole: Ankylosing spondylitis blood appeared to be characterized by a TCR beta motif of several highly homologous variants. A number of the motif variants had already been described in reactive arthritis synovial fluid and blood. A CD8+ phenotype characterized the disease-linked clones, which were relatively rare in peripheral blood.

Germline trimming cut 4 bases from V and 4 bases from J; bases unmatched to any gene: 11. Germline assignment: CDR1 LGHDT and CDR2 YNNKEL (reference sequence). CDR3 length equals 16 residues. This clonotype was sampled from a male donor with ankylosing spondylitis. The chain uses TRBV3-1 and TRBJ2-7; 9 bases line up with TRBD1. The specimen was blood, either unsorted or a sorted T cell fraction (not recorded which). DNA of the CDR3: TGTGCCAGCAGCCGCCAGACCGGGACAGGGTCGTACGAGCAGTACTTC. This sequence encodes CASSRQTGTGSYEQYF.